These 17 T cell receptor beta chains were sequenced from one sample in a study of control samples from healthy donors and cancer patients. Generated by immunoSEQ multiplex PCR, the TCRdb table keeps only in-frame clones and is missing some. The sample carries about 120,000 clones, over 80% recorded once. Source material: blood. The receptor set was obtained from a woman aged 45-60 years in good health.

The chain recombines TRBV30 with TRBJ2-6; 8 positions match TRBD1. After removal of 0 bases from V and 6 bases from J, the junction contained 4 bases not matched to a gene. The CDR3 has 15 residues. In germline, CDR1 is GTSNPN, CDR2 SVGIG (reference sequence). CDR3 sequence reads: CAWSVGQGAANVLTF. CDR3 bases: TGTGCCTGGAGTGTAGGGCAGGGGGCGGCCAACGTCCTGACTTTC.

The chain joins TRBV27 to TRBJ2-2; 7 nucleotides line up with TRBD2. CDR1 is MNHEY and CDR2 is SMNVEV in the germline V gene (reference sequence). V lost 8 bases to trimming and J lost 6 bases; unmatched junction nucleotides: 6. CDR3 length equals 13 residues. The CDR3 protein is CASGEGFSGELFF. As DNA, the CDR3 is TGTGCCAGCGGGGAGGGATTCTCCGGGGAGCTGTTTTTT.

The rearrangement links TRBV29-1 to TRBJ2-1; D not resolved. CDR1 and CDR2 from the germline V gene are SQVTM and ANQGSEA. CDR3 length equals 13 residues. Trimming pared 4 bases from V and 4 bases from J, leaving 11 bases between. As DNA, the CDR3 is TGCAGCGTTGTTCCCAGCAATTACAATGAGCAGTTCTTC. Its protein product is CSVVPSNYNEQFF.

The chain has TRBV28 and TRBJ1-6, with D possibly TRBD1 on 5 matching bases. Trimming took off 6 bases at V and 13 bases at J, with 19 bases between the two ends. Germline V CDR1 and CDR2: MDHEN, SYDVKM. The length of the CDR3 is 14 residues. In nucleotides, the CDR3 is TGTGCCAGCAGATCACAGGCACGTTTGGGGCCCCTCCACTTT. The encoded protein is CASRSQARLGPLHF.

CDR3 DNA: TGTGCCAGCTATGGCAGGGCCGAGCAGTACTTC. It yields the protein CASYGRAEQYF. The chain couples TRBV2 to TRBJ2-7; possibly TRBD1 for D (5 bases). The CDR3 totals 11 residues. Germline V gene data show CDR1 as SNHLY and CDR2 as FYNNEI. V was cut by 8 bases and J by 6 bases, with 11 bases left in between.

The genes are TRBV9 and TRBJ2-3; 14 bases match TRBD2. The CDR3 runs to 16 residues. V was pared by 4 bases and J by 8 bases, with 9 bases of the junction left unmatched. In germline, CDR1 is SGDLS, CDR2 YYNGEE. The CDR3 coding sequence is TGTGCCAGCAGCCCCCACACCGGACTAGCGGGGGGTACGCAGTATTTT. This codes for CASSPHTGLAGGTQYF.

This clone was counted a single time. This chain links TRBV28 with TRBJ1-4; a weak D match, TRBD1 (6 bases). Germline V gene lookup returns CDR1 MDHEN and CDR2 SYDVKM. V was cut by 3 bases and J by 8 bases, with 10 bases left in between. CDR3 length: 13 amino acids. In DNA form, the CDR3 reads TGTGCCAGCAGTTTCCGGACAGCAGAAAAACTGTTTTTT. Translation gives CASSFRTAEKLFF.

This clone occurred a few times. CDR3 sequence reads: CSASSWTLGNEQFF. CDR3 sequence (DNA): TGCAGTGCTAGTTCGTGGACCCTAGGGAATGAGCAGTTCTTC. This rearrangement joins TRBV20-1 to TRBJ2-1; D is uncertain. Germline V gives CDR1 DFQATT, CDR2 SNEGSKA (reference sequence). Trimming stripped 3 bases from V and 7 bases from J, with 16 bases between. The CDR3 runs to 14 residues.

The rearrangement uses TRBV2 and TRBJ2-1; D not certain. Germline-derived CDR1 and CDR2 are SNHLY and FYNNEI. Trimming stripped 5 bases from V and 6 bases from J, with 5 bases between. There are 11 residues in the CDR3. CDR3 bases: TGTGCCAGCAGTTATGCCAATGAGCAGTTCTTC. Translation gives CASSYANEQFF.

The chain employs TRBV11-2 and TRBJ1-4; D is unclear. This CDR3 comprises 14 residues. The V end lost 1 base, the J end lost 11 bases, and 14 bases lay between the germline ends. Looked up from germline, CDR1 is SGHAT and CDR2 is FQNNGV. CDR3 in amino acids: CASSLGTRNGKLFF. In DNA form, the CDR3 reads TGTGCCAGCAGCTTAGGGACCCGGAATGGGAAACTGTTTTTT.

The J gene is TRBJ1-1, the V gene TRBV3-1 (or the pseudogene TRBV3-2); D might be TRBD1 (5 bases). Trimming stripped 4 bases from V and 4 bases from J, with 10 bases between. Germline assignment: CDR1 LGHDT and CDR2 YNNKEL (reference sequence). The CDR3 consists of 13 residues. CDR3 bases: TGTGCCAGCAGCCGACAGAGTAGCACTGAAGCTTTCTTT. Translated, it gives CASSRQSSTEAFF.

This chain links TRBV5-1 with TRBJ2-7, with D unresolved. Germline V lookup: CDR1 SGHRS, CDR2 YFSETQ. CDR3 length: 13 amino acids. Trimming cost V 0 bases and J 3 bases, with 7 bases left between them. The CDR3 bases are TGCGCCAGCAGCTTGGCCGCAGACTACGAGCAGTACTTC. It yields the protein CASSLAADYEQYF.

This chain connects TRBV13 to TRBJ1-1; D gene uncertain. In germline, CDR1 is PRHDT, CDR2 FYEKMQ (reference sequence). V lost 5 bases and J 5 bases, leaving 18 bases between the germline ends. CDR3 length: 15 amino acids. CDR3 sequence reads: CASSRRGVGRTEAFF. CDR3 DNA: TGTGCCAGCAGCAGACGGGGAGTTGGGAGGACTGAAGCTTTCTTT.

This clone was seen just once. This chain links TRBV9 with TRBJ1-1, with D unclear. With 2 bases removed from V and 0 bases from J, the gap between germline ends came to 8 bases. This CDR3 has 14 residues. The V gene's germline CDR1 is SGDLS and CDR2 YYNGEE. This CDR3 is CASSVSSLNTEAFF. DNA for the CDR3: TGTGCCAGCAGCGTGTCCTCCTTGAACACTGAAGCTTTCTTT.

The chain couples TRBV6-5 to TRBJ1-2; D perhaps matches TRBD1 (5 bases). Trimming took 4 bases from V and 0 from J, leaving 12 bases between them. Germline V lookup: CDR1 MNHEY, CDR2 SVGAGI. CDR3 length: 15 amino acids. In nucleotides, the CDR3 is TGTGCCAGCAGTTTTACAGGACGTGCTAACTATGGCTACACCTTC. Its translation: CASSFTGRANYGYTF.

Here the CDR3 reads CASSVEPTGYGYTF. The CDR3 region has the DNA TGTGCCAGCAGCGTAGAACCGACGGGCTATGGCTACACCTTC. The chain links TRBV9 to TRBJ1-2, with no clear D. Per germline, CDR1 SGDLS and CDR2 YYNGEE. There are 14 residues in the CDR3. The V and J ends lost 0 bases and 4 bases respectively, with 10 bases between them.

The chain recombines TRBV30 with TRBJ1-3; no definite D call. This CDR3 is built from 14 residues. The V gene lost 3 bases and the J gene lost 0 bases, with 9 bases spanning the gap. The V gene's germline CDR1 is GTSNPN and CDR2 SVGIG (reference sequence). CDR3 region: CAWRKWDSGNTIYF. CDR3 coding DNA: TGTGCCTGGAGGAAGTGGGACTCTGGAAACACCATATATTTT. The full variable domain, with the rest looked up from reference TRBV30 and TRBJ1-3, is SQTIHQWPATLVQPVGSPLSLECTVEGTSNPNLYWYRQAAGRGLQLLFYSVGIGQISSEVPQNLSASRPQDRQFILSSKKLLLSDSGFYLCAWRKWDSGNTIYFGEGSWLTVV.